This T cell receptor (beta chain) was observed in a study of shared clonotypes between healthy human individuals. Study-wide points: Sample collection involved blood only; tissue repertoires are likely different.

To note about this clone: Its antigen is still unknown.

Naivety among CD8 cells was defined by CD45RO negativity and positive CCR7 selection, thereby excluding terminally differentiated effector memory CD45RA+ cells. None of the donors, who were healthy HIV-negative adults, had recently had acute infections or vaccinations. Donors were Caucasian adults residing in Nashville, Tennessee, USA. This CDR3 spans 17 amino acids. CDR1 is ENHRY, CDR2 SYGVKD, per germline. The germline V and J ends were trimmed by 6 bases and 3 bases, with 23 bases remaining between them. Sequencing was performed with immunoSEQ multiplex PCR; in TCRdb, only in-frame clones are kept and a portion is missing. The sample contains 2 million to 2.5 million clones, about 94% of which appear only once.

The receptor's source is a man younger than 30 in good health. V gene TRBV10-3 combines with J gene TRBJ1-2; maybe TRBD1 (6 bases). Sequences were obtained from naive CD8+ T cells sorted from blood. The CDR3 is CAIRYPLGGSPDYGYTF. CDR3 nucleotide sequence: TGTGCCATCAGATACCCCCTAGGGGGTTCTCCTGACTATGGCTACACCTTC.